Listed below are T cell receptor beta chains from one sample, sequenced in a study of blood T cell repertoires in COVID-19. The repertoire was sequenced with immunoSEQ multiplex PCR; TCRdb's copy has only in-frame clones and lacks some. Here the sample spans approximately 220,000 clones, roughly 82% being singletons. Sequenced: peripheral blood. The receptors originated from a woman aged 70-85 years with acute or convalescent COVID-19. The CDR3 runs from the conserved cysteine through the conserved F or W. The D gene is left open where the match is weak. Rows may omit the clone size; those that give it use once, few, many or a size class.

CDR3aa: CASSPTGGRTEAFF; CDR3nt: TGTGCCAGCAGTCCGACAGGGGGTCGGACTGAAGCTTTCTTT; d_gene: TRBD1; v_gene: TRBV6-5; j_gene: TRBJ1-1; abundance: .
CDR3aa: CAWSRESIWGRNYGYTF; CDR3nt: TGTGCCTGGAGTAGAGAGAGCATTTGGGGCCGAAACTATGGCTACACCTTC; d_gene: .; v_gene: TRBV30; j_gene: TRBJ1-2; abundance: few
CDR3aa: CATSRVGELAGNTIYF; CDR3nt: TGTGCCACCAGCAGGGTCGGGGAACTCGCTGGAAACACCATATATTTT; d_gene: .; v_gene: TRBV15; j_gene: TRBJ1-3; abundance: .
CDR3aa: CASRQDGGGNTEAFF; CDR3nt: TGCGCCAGCAGACAGGACGGGGGAGGGAACACTGAAGCTTTCTTT; d_gene: .; v_gene: TRBV5-1; j_gene: TRBJ1-1; abundance: .
CDR3aa: CSAGQITEAFF; CDR3nt: TGCAGCGCTGGACAAATCACTGAAGCTTTCTTT; d_gene: .; v_gene: TRBV29-1; j_gene: TRBJ1-1; abundance: .
CDR3aa: CATGERARGANVLTF; CDR3nt: TGTGCCACCGGGGAGAGGGCGCGGGGGGCCAACGTCCTGACTTTC; d_gene: .; v_gene: TRBV24-1; j_gene: TRBJ2-6; abundance: .
CDR3aa: CASGGGRQGNSPLHF; CDR3nt: TGTGCCAGCGGGGGGGGGAGACAGGGGAACTCACCCCTCCACTTT; d_gene: TRBD1; v_gene: TRBV2; j_gene: TRBJ1-6; abundance: .
CDR3aa: CASSGTGSTQYF; CDR3nt: TGCGCCAGCAGCGGAACAGGGAGTACGCAGTATTTT; d_gene: .; v_gene: TRBV5-1; j_gene: TRBJ2-3; abundance: .
CDR3aa: CASSASGTVHYGYTF; CDR3nt: TGTGCCAGTAGTGCCTCCGGGACAGTCCACTATGGCTACACCTTC; d_gene: TRBD1; v_gene: TRBV19; j_gene: TRBJ1-2; abundance: once
CDR3aa: CASSQRLAGEDEQYF; CDR3nt: TGTGCCAGCAGCCAACGACTAGCGGGGGAGGACGAGCAGTACTTC; d_gene: TRBD2; v_gene: TRBV4-2; j_gene: TRBJ2-7; abundance: .
CDR3aa: CASSQSDEKLFF; CDR3nt: TGTGCCAGCTCCCAATCGGATGAAAAACTGTTTTTT; d_gene: .; v_gene: TRBV18; j_gene: TRBJ1-4; abundance: .
CDR3aa: CASSWTGDSYEQYF; CDR3nt: TGCGCCAGCAGCTGGACAGGGGACTCCTACGAGCAGTACTTC; d_gene: TRBD1; v_gene: TRBV5-1; j_gene: TRBJ2-7; abundance: .
CDR3aa: CATRHNDRTTKNIQYF; CDR3nt: TGTGCCACCCGACACAACGACAGGACGACCAAAAACATTCAGTACTTC; d_gene: .; v_gene: TRBV6-6; j_gene: TRBJ2-4; abundance: .
CDR3aa: CASSQDVAGGRNEQFF; CDR3nt: TGCGCCAGCAGCCAAGACGTAGCGGGGGGCCGAAATGAGCAGTTCTTC; d_gene: TRBD2; v_gene: TRBV4-3; j_gene: TRBJ2-1; abundance: few
CDR3aa: CASRDRDSNSPLHF; CDR3nt: TGTGCCAGCAGGGATCGGGACAGTAATTCACCCCTCCACTTT; d_gene: TRBD1; v_gene: TRBV6-5; j_gene: TRBJ1-6; abundance: .
CDR3aa: CASSLAVRYYGYTF; CDR3nt: TGCGCCAGCAGCTTGGCCGTTCGTTATTATGGCTACACCTTC; d_gene: .; v_gene: TRBV5-1; j_gene: TRBJ1-2; abundance: .
CDR3aa: CASSLGLGGYNEQFF; CDR3nt: TGTGCCAGCAGTCTCGGACTAGGTGGGTACAATGAGCAGTTCTTC; d_gene: TRBD2; v_gene: TRBV6-2/TRBV6-3; j_gene: TRBJ2-1; abundance: few
CDR3aa: CASSQHISNQPQHF; CDR3nt: TGTGCCAGCAGCCAACACATTAGCAATCAGCCCCAGCATTTT; d_gene: .; v_gene: TRBV3-1/TRBV3-2; j_gene: TRBJ1-5; abundance: .
CDR3aa: CASADSGSWEQYF; CDR3nt: TGCGCCAGCGCGGACAGTGGCTCCTGGGAGCAGTACTTC; d_gene: .; v_gene: TRBV5-1; j_gene: TRBJ2-7; abundance: .
CDR3aa: CASSSGQGPHEQYF; CDR3nt: TGTGCCAGCAGTTCCGGACAGGGCCCCCACGAGCAGTACTTC; d_gene: TRBD1; v_gene: TRBV6-5; j_gene: TRBJ2-7; abundance: .
CDR3aa: CASSMTWITEAFF; CDR3nt: TGTGCCAGTAGTATGACTTGGATCACTGAAGCTTTCTTT; d_gene: .; v_gene: TRBV19; j_gene: TRBJ1-1; abundance: .